This TCR beta chain was identified in a study of blood T cell repertoires in COVID-19 (dated by TCRdb to about 2020). Context from the whole study: The collaborator samples originated in the United States, Italy and Spain and spanned the acute and convalescent phases of COVID-19. The prospective study material was composed of cDNA or gDNA derived from T cells, B-cell-depleted T cells, or PBMCs. The dataset comprised deeply sampled blood TCRbeta repertoires from subjects exposed to, actively infected with, or recovered from COVID-19. The repertoires were released in a freely available public database meant as a resource for research on the immune response to SARS-CoV-2. The samples were drawn from two sources: the first 160 participants of the ongoing ImmuneRACE study, and fewer than 1,500 subjects contributed by 6 global collaborators. Sample metadata almost always included a de-identified subject ID, COVID-19 status, age in years and sex. Where available, HLA class I and class II types were taken from metadata supplied by the sample provider and were not determined by assay-based typing. General conclusions and limits of the study: Clinical and demographic metadata were provided uncurated, with the amount varying by source and participant.

Samples from volunteer blood donors who had recovered from COVID-19 were contributed by a second Seattle source. Each collaborating institution followed its own protocols to collect whole blood in K2EDTA tubes. For TCRbeta analysis, collaborators shipped samples as frozen whole blood, isolated PBMCs, or DNA extracted from either of those sample types. CDR1 and CDR2 were assigned from the germline V gene as SGHDN and FVKESK. Its CDR3 holds 15 amino acids, cysteine through phenylalanine. Only the CDR3 part of the read is kept: 45 bases, read in frame from the first base. V was cut back by 2 bases and J by 3 bases, leaving a gap of 11 bases between them. TCRbeta CDR3 regions were amplified from genomic DNA by means of the immunoSEQ Assay, a bias-controlled multiplex PCR. The authors' pipeline ran thus. The number of nucleated cells in each sample was estimated by amplification of reference gene primers within the assay. To quantify the absolute abundance of each unique TCRbeta CDR3 rearrangement, sequence reads were collapsed and filtered. For each sample, productive Simpson clonality was calculated as the square root of Simpson's diversity index over productive rearrangements. TCRdb limited this immuneACCESS table to in-frame rearrangements with V and J called. A share of clones is missing; checked studies link under half to unresolved V genes, and the rest is unexplained. That table supplies the V and J calls and clone size; D and trimming were determined from the DNA. The sample table records about 250,000 clones; roughly 86% of these occur just once. The ten largest clones represent around 1.6% of the sample.

About this clone itself: Which antigen it targets is not known. Base qualities were left out, and no much larger clone turns up one base away.

The source is a woman aged 55-69 years who had recovered from COVID-19. Sequencing was carried out using peripheral blood. The chain couples TRBV14 to TRBJ2-1; matching of 5 bases hints at TRBD1 as the D gene. The CDR3 here reads CASSQLTGSYNEQFF. The DNA sequence is TGTGCCAGCAGCCAACTCACAGGAAGCTACAATGAGCAGTTCTTC.